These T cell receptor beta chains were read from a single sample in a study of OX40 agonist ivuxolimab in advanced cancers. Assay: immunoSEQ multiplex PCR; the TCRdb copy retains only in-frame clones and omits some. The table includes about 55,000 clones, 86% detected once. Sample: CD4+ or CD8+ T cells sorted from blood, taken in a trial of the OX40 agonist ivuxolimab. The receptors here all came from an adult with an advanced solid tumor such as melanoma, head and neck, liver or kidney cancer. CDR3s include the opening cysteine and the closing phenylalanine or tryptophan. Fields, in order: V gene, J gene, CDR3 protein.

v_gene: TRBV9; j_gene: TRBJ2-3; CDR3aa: CASSVVLGDRGEDTDTQYF
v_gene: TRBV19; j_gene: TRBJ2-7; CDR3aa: CASIGDSYEQYF
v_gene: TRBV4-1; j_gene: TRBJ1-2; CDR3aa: CASSQSGGGGYTF
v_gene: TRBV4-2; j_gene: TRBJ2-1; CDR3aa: CASSQEVSNEQFF
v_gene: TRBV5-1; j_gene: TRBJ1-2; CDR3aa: CASSFDSLNYGYTF
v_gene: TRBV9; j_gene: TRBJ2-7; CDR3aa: CASSKWEGFEQYF
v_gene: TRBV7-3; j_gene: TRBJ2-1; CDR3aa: CASSPDGGSYNEQFF
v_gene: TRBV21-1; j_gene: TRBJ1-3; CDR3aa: CASSKVRWQRPSGNTIYF
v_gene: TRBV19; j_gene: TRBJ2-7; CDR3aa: CASSPMTGYEQYF
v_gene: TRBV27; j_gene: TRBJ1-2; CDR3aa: CASSVTTGFYGYTF
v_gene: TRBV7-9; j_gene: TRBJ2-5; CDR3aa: CASSYLIEVNTGPEETQYF
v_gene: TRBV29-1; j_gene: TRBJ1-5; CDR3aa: CSVSEGYSNQPQHF
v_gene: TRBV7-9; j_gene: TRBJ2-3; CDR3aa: CASSSFPDTQYF
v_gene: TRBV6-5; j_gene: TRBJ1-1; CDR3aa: CASSSGTAEAFF
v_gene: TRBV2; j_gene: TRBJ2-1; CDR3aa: CASSEGNEQFF
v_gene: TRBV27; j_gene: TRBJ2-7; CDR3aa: CASSFGGGLSEQYF
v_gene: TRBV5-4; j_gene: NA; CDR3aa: CASSLTDEQYF
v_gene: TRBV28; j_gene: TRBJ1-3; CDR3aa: CASSLTANPGNTIYF
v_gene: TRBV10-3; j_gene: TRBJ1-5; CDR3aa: CAISRDSNQPQHF
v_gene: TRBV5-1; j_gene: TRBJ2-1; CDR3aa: CASKAPSRASYNEQFF
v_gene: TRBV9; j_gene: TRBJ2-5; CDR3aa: CASSSGAPRETQYF
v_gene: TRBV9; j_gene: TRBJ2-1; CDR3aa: CASSVGTSIHEQFF
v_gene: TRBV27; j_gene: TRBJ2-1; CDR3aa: CASSGQGYKGTYNEQFF
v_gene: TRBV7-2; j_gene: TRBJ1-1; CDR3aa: CASSLSIGDTEAFF
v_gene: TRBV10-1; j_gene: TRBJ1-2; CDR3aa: CASRVGQPLNYGYTF
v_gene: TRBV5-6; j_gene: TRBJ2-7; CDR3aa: CASSLGRDGYEQYF
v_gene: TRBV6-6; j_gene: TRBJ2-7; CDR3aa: CASKVWGPSYEQYF
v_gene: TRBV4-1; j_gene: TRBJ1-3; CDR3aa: CASSQVQISGNTIYF
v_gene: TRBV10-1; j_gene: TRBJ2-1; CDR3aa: CASSGPVGGPFYEQFF
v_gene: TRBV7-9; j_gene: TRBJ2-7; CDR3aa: CASSLVLRTGYGEQYF
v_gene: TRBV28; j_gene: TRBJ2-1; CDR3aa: CASSLSHSYNEQFF
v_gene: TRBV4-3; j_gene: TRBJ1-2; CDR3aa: CASSRPSEGNGYTF
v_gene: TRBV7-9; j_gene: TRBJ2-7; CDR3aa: CASSPLADEQYF
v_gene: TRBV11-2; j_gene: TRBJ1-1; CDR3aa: CASSSRTGYTEAFF
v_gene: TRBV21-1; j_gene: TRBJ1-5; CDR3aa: CASLPMSRTDYQPQHF
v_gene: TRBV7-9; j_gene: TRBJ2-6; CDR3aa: CASSPATGGTGANVLTF
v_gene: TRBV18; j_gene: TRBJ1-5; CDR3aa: CASSRGDSGQPQHF
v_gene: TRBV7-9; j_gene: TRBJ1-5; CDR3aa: CASSLAGGLQPQHF
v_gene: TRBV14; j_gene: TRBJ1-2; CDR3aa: CASSQDRTFGRYGYTF
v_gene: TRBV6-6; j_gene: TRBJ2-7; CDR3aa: CASSYSKGYEQYF